The rows below give T cell receptor beta chains drawn from one sample of a study of T cell responses to AZD1222 COVID-19 vaccine. Repertoires were generated with immunoSEQ multiplex PCR, while TCRdb's copy carries only in-frame clones and drops some. The sample lists tens of thousands of clones, over 75% occurring once. The sample in question was peripheral blood, obtained 28 days after the second AZD1222 dose. Source of these receptors: an adult who received the AZD1222 COVID-19 vaccine. Both conserved end residues are trimmed from each CDR3. A D gene is named only where the DNA matches it firmly.

j_gene: TRBJ2-2; v_gene: TRBV27; d_gene: NA; CDR3aa: ASSFQGTGELF
j_gene: TRBJ2-7; v_gene: TRBV11-2; d_gene: NA; CDR3aa: ASSPRGSGSFYEQY
j_gene: TRBJ2-7; v_gene: TRBV11-1; d_gene: TRBD1; CDR3aa: ASSFLTGEYEQY
j_gene: TRBJ1-1; v_gene: TRBV27; d_gene: NA; CDR3aa: ASSWAVNTEAF
j_gene: TRBJ1-1; v_gene: TRBV18; d_gene: TRBD1; CDR3aa: ASSPLAGTGGMNTEAF
j_gene: TRBJ2-3; v_gene: TRBV15; d_gene: TRBD2; CDR3aa: ATSSGLAGGPDGTADTQY
j_gene: TRBJ2-1; v_gene: TRBV23-1; d_gene: TRBD2; CDR3aa: ASSPQGSGGRGSYNEQF
j_gene: TRBJ1-3; v_gene: TRBV11-2; d_gene: NA; CDR3aa: ASSKTGTSGNTIY
j_gene: TRBJ1-6; v_gene: TRBV6-5; d_gene: NA; CDR3aa: ASSYVISGALH
j_gene: TRBJ2-7; v_gene: TRBV7-3; d_gene: NA; CDR3aa: ASSQRGGLHEQY
j_gene: TRBJ2-1; v_gene: TRBV19; d_gene: NA; CDR3aa: ASSISVYNEQF
j_gene: TRBJ1-2; v_gene: TRBV29-1; d_gene: TRBD1; CDR3aa: SVEDPGTGKYGYT
j_gene: TRBJ2-2; v_gene: TRBV19; d_gene: NA; CDR3aa: ASSTRTDPTGELF
j_gene: TRBJ2-3; v_gene: TRBV5-1; d_gene: NA; CDR3aa: ASSSLSNTDTQY
j_gene: TRBJ1-4; v_gene: TRBV20-1; d_gene: NA; CDR3aa: SASGEKLF
j_gene: TRBJ2-5; v_gene: TRBV6-5; d_gene: NA; CDR3aa: ASSSPGETQY
j_gene: TRBJ2-7; v_gene: TRBV5-4; d_gene: NA; CDR3aa: ASQQDYSSYEQY
j_gene: TRBJ2-2; v_gene: TRBV5-1; d_gene: NA; CDR3aa: ASSKGTNTGELF
j_gene: TRBJ2-3; v_gene: TRBV30; d_gene: NA; CDR3aa: AWSVDSVSTDTQY
j_gene: TRBJ2-7; v_gene: TRBV21-1; d_gene: NA; CDR3aa: ASSTFVEDSEYEQY
j_gene: TRBJ1-5; v_gene: TRBV19; d_gene: NA; CDR3aa: ASSPKFGSQPQH
j_gene: TRBJ1-3; v_gene: TRBV19; d_gene: TRBD1; CDR3aa: ASKEWTGENTIY
j_gene: TRBJ2-6; v_gene: TRBV4-1; d_gene: TRBD1; CDR3aa: ASSRATGSGANVLT
j_gene: TRBJ2-3; v_gene: TRBV20-1; d_gene: NA; CDR3aa: SASSPVIPDTQY
j_gene: TRBJ1-1; v_gene: TRBV5-1; d_gene: NA; CDR3aa: ASSLGAIGNTEAF
j_gene: TRBJ1-1; v_gene: TRBV1; d_gene: NA; CDR3aa: TSSPGQGLRWTEAF
j_gene: TRBJ1-2; v_gene: TRBV29-1; d_gene: NA; CDR3aa: SVGDGYT
j_gene: TRBJ1-2; v_gene: TRBV5-1; d_gene: NA; CDR3aa: ASSRSAGRKPGYT
j_gene: TRBJ2-1; v_gene: TRBV28; d_gene: NA; CDR3aa: ASRRISGEQF
j_gene: TRBJ2-6; v_gene: TRBV6-4; d_gene: NA; CDR3aa: ASSGRATTSVGANVLT
j_gene: TRBJ2-6; v_gene: TRBV19; d_gene: NA; CDR3aa: ASTSGLVIWGANVLT
j_gene: TRBJ2-6; v_gene: TRBV30; d_gene: NA; CDR3aa: AWITGSSGANVLT
j_gene: TRBJ1-6; v_gene: TRBV27; d_gene: NA; CDR3aa: ASSSSYNSPLH
j_gene: TRBJ2-6; v_gene: TRBV4-2; d_gene: NA; CDR3aa: ASSQDIGFSGANVLT